What follows is one T cell receptor (beta chain) and its context. This sample was taken from a study of blood T cell repertoires in COVID-19. Study-level information: Acute and convalescent COVID-19 samples came from the United States, Italy and Spain. The analysed material was cDNA or gDNA that came from T cells, B-cell-depleted T cells, or PBMCs.

The CDR3 covers 16 residues. The J segment lost 5 bases and the V segment lost 0 bases, leaving 9 bases of the junction unmatched. The germline V gene encodes CDR1 SGHDT and CDR2 YYEEEE. As processed by the authors: Using reference gene primer amplification, nucleated cell counts were estimated. Assay: immunoSEQ multiplex PCR; the TCRdb copy retains only in-frame clones and omits some. V and J calls and clone size come straight from that table; D and trimming were deduced from the DNA. This sample has around 130,000 clones, with 85% to 90% found just once. This sequence joins TRBV5-6 and TRBJ1-2, with 8 bases identical to TRBD1. The sequenced sample consisted of peripheral blood. This TCR derives from a woman of 80 years or more with acute or convalescent COVID-19. In DNA, the CDR3 is TGTGCCAGCAGCTTGGGGACAGGGCTTCAAGTTTATGGCTACACCTTC. It encodes CASSLGTGLQVYGYTF.